These 10 T cell receptor beta chains came from one sample sequenced in a study of blood T cells in healthy people across ages. For the second PCR, which ran for about 6 to 11 cycles, a sample-barcoded 5' primer and a J-beta primer mix were used. TCRdb re-called the 5' RACE reads with MiXCR, one entry per CDR3 protein. The repertoire holds about 1.5 million distinct CDR3 sequences, approximately 43% seen once, with about 3.8% in the top ten. Sequenced material: blood. Receptors were obtained from a woman aged 18-35 years in good health.

There are a few counts of this clonotype. The CDR3 nucleotides are TGTGCCAGCAACCACGGACTAGCGGGAGGCAATGAGCAGTTCTTC. Protein sequence: CASNHGLAGGNEQFF. The rearrangement uses TRBV7-2 and TRBJ2-1; 14 bases agree with TRBD2. Germline V lookup: CDR1 SGHTA, CDR2 FQGNSA. The CDR3 runs 15 residues. The V segment lost 7 bases and the J segment 6 bases; nucleotides outside the gene matches: 5.

This chain joins TRBV20-1 and TRBJ2-7; D might be TRBD2 (6 bases). V lost 0 bases and J lost 2, with 14 bases in between. Germline V gene lookup returns CDR1 DFQATT and CDR2 SNEGSKA (reference sequence). The CDR3 has 15 amino acids. The CDR3 nucleotides are TGCAGTGCTAGAGATGGGGGGAAGGGTACCTACGAGCAGTACTTC. This translates into CSARDGGKGTYEQYF.

This clonotype was seen a handful of times. V and J are TRBV7-8 and TRBJ1-4, with D possibly being TRBD1 (6 bases). Deletions cut 4 bases from V and 8 bases from J, with 14 bases between. The germline CDR1 and CDR2 sequences are SGHVS and FQNEAQ. The CDR3 consists of 14 residues. Here the CDR3 reads CASSSRQAGEKLFF. CDR3 nucleotides: TGTGCCAGCAGCTCCCGACAGGCCGGGGAAAAACTGTTTTTT.

This clonotype was detected a few times. The chain employs TRBV5-1 and TRBJ1-1; the D gene is possibly TRBD1 (5 bases). The CDR3 runs 16 residues. Per germline, CDR1 SGHRS and CDR2 YFSETQ. The V and J ends lost 0 bases and 5 bases respectively, with 17 bases between them. The CDR3 is CASSLELGQLLTEAFF. DNA for the CDR3: TGCGCCAGCAGCTTGGAATTGGGGCAACTGTTGACTGAAGCTTTCTTT. Looking up the rest from reference TRBV5-1 and TRBJ1-1 gives the full variable domain: KAGVTQTPRYLIKTRGQQVTLSCSPISGHRSVSWYQQTPGQGLQFLFEYFSETQRNKGNFPGRFSGRQFSNSRSEMNVSTLELGDSALYLCASSLELGQLLTEAFFGQGTRLTVV.

The chain is built from TRBV6-5 and TRBJ2-2; TRBD2 aligns across 7 bases. From germline, CDR1 is MNHEY and CDR2 SVGAGI. The CDR3 sequence is 16 residues long. V lost 2 bases, J lost 4 bases, and 7 bases stayed unmatched. CDR3 in amino acids: CASSYEGGRGTGELFF. The DNA for the CDR3 is TGTGCCAGCAGTTACGAGGGAGGGAGGGGCACCGGGGAGCTGTTTTTT.

The gene calls are TRBV5-1 and TRBJ1-4; the match to TRBD1 covers 7 bases. The germline V gene has CDR1 SGHRS and CDR2 YFSETQ. The junction had 4 bases not matched to a gene; V was cut back by 0 bases and J by 5 bases. This CDR3 has 15 amino acids. The CDR3 DNA is TGCGCCAGCAGCTTGGTTGGCAGGGGGAATGAAAAACTGTTTTTT. Translated, it gives CASSLVGRGNEKLFF. Full variable domain (rest looked up from reference TRBV5-1 and TRBJ1-4): KAGVTQTPRYLIKTRGQQVTLSCSPISGHRSVSWYQQTPGQGLQFLFEYFSETQRNKGNFPGRFSGRQFSNSRSEMNVSTLELGDSALYLCASSLVGRGNEKLFFGSGTQLSVL.

The chain is built from TRBV4-1 and TRBJ2-2; 7 bases align to TRBD2. Germline CDR1 MGHRA, CDR2 YSYEKL. The CDR3 contains 16 residues. Unmatched junction bases numbered 3, after V lost 1 base and J lost 1 base. The CDR3 is CASSQVRGRNTGELFF. CDR3 DNA: TGCGCCAGCAGCCAAGTACGCGGGAGGAACACCGGGGAGCTGTTTTTT.

The J gene is TRBJ2-1, the V gene TRBV20-1, with TRBD2 identical over 7 bases. The end of the DNA fits TRBJ2-7 better, so the J call may be wrong. The CDR3 extends over 14 amino acids. Per germline, CDR1 DFQATT and CDR2 SNEGSKA (reference sequence). CDR3 protein: CSARRGSSYNEQYF. CDR3 coding DNA: TGCAGTGCCAGGCGGGGGAGCTCCTACAATGAGCAGTACTTC.

The chain is built from TRBV28 and TRBJ2-5; no definite D call. The germline gives CDR1 MDHEN, CDR2 SYDVKM. This CDR3 has 11 residues. Trimming shortened V by 7 bases and J by 5 bases, and 8 bases separated the two germline ends. The CDR3 here is CASISMETQYF. CDR3 DNA sequence: TGTGCCAGCATCAGTATGGAGACCCAGTACTTC.

The sample holds a few counts of this clonotype. The chain recombines TRBV2 with TRBJ2-7; D remains ambiguous. CDR3 length: 13 amino acids. Trimming took 7 bases from V and 1 from J, leaving 11 bases between them. CDR1 SNHLY and CDR2 FYNNEI come from the germline V gene. The CDR3 loop is CASITALSYEQYF. The CDR3 DNA reads TGTGCCAGCATTACAGCCCTGTCCTACGAGCAGTACTTC.